A single TCR beta chain is shown here with its context. Authors' methods: Amplification of reference gene primers was used by the study to estimate nucleated cell counts. The data were produced by immunoSEQ multiplex PCR, yet TCRdb's version contains in-frame clones alone and is incomplete. Clone size and the V and J calls come from that table; the DNA yielded D and trimming. The table records roughly 90,000 clones, about 80% of them present only once. These data come from a study of blood T cell repertoires in COVID-19. Overall study: In each case, the material was cDNA or gDNA derived from T cells, B-cell-depleted T cells, or PBMCs.

With V trimmed by 4 bases and J by 8 bases, 7 bases remained unmatched. This CDR3 is 14 amino acids long. The germline V gene has CDR1 SGDLS and CDR2 YYNGEE. Sequenced material: peripheral blood. The source of this sequence is a human donor in a cohort sampled during active COVID-19. V gene TRBV9 combines with J gene TRBJ2-1; 9 bases align to TRBD2. The CDR3: CASSLSGRRDEQFF. CDR3 coding DNA: TGTGCCAGCAGCCTTAGCGGGAGAAGGGATGAGCAGTTCTTC.